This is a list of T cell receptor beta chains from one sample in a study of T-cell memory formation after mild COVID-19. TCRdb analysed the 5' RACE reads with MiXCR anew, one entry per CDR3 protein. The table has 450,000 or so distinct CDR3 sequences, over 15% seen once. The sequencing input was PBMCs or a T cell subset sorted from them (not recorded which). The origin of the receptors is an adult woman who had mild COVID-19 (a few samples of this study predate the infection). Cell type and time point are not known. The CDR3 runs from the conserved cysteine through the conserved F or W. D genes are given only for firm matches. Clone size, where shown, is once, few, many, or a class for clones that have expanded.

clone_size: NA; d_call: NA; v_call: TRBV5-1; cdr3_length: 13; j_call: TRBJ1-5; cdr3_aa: CASSLVVDQPQHF; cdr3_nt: TGCGCCAGCAGCTTGGTCGTGGATCAGCCCCAGCATTTT
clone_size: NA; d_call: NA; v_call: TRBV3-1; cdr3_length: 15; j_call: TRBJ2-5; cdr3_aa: CASSQNGGLQETQYF; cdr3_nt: TGTGCCAGCAGCCAAAACGGGGGGCTTCAAGAGACCCAGTACTTC
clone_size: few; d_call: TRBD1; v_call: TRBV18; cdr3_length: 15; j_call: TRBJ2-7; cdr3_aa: CASSPLKDRTYEQYF; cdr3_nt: TGTGCCAGCTCACCACTTAAGGACAGGACCTACGAGCAGTACTTC
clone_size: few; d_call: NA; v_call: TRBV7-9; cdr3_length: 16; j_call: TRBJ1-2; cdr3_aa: CASSLAQKERNYGYTF; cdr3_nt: TGTGCCAGCAGCTTAGCACAGAAAGAAAGAAACTATGGCTACACCTTC
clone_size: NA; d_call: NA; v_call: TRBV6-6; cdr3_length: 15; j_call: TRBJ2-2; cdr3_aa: CASSRSTGNTGELFF; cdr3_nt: TGTGCCAGCAGCCGATCGACAGGGAACACCGGGGAGCTGTTTTTT
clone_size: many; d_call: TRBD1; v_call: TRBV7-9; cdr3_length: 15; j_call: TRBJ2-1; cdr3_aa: CASSLDRGTYNEQFF; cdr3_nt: TGTGCCAGCAGTTTAGACAGGGGAACTTACAATGAGCAGTTCTTC
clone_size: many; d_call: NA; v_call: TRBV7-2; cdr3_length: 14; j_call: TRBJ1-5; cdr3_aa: CASSFFGAVQPQHF; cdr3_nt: TGTGCCAGCAGCTTCTTCGGGGCGGTTCAGCCCCAGCATTTT
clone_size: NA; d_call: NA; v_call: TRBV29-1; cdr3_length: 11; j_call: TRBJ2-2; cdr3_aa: CSVRGPGELFF; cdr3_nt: TGCAGCGTTCGGGGCCCCGGGGAGCTGTTTTTT
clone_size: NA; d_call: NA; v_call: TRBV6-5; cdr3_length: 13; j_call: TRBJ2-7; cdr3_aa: CASRKEATYEQYF; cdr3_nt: TGTGCCAGCAGGAAGGAGGCTACCTACGAGCAGTACTTC
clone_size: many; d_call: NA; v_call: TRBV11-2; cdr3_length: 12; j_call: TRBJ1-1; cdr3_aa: CASSFLNTEAFF; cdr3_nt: TGTGCCAGCAGCTTTTTGAACACTGAAGCTTTCTTT
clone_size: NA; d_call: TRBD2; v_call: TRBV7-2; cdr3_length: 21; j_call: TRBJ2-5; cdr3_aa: CASSLGVETGLAGGPEETQYF; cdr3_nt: TGTGCCAGCAGCTTAGGTGTTGAAACCGGACTAGCGGGAGGGCCCGAGGAGACCCAGTACTTC
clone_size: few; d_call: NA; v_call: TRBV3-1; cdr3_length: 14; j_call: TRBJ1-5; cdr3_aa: CASSPHRENQPQHF; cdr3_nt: TGTGCCAGCAGCCCTCATCGGGAGAATCAGCCCCAGCATTTT
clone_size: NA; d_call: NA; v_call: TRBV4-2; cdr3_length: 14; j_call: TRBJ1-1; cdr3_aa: CASSGAGLNTEAFF; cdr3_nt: TGTGCCAGCAGCGGGGCAGGATTGAACACTGAAGCTTTCTTT
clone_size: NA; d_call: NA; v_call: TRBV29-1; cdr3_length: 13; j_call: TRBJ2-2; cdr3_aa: CSVGDHNTGELFF; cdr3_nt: TGCAGCGTTGGGGACCACAACACCGGGGAGCTGTTTTTT
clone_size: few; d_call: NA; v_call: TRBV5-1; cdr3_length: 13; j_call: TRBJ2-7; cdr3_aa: CASSRDNTYEQYF; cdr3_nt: TGCGCCAGCAGCCGGGACAACACCTACGAGCAGTACTTC
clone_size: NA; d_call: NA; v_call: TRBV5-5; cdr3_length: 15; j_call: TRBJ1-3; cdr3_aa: CASSLLGYSGNTIYF; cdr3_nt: TGTGCCAGCAGCCTGCTTGGTTACTCTGGAAACACCATATATTTT
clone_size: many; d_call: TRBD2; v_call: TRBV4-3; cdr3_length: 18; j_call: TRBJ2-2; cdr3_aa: CASSKGTGRAANTGELFF; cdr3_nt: TGCGCCAGCAGCAAAGGAACCGGGAGGGCCGCGAACACCGGGGAGCTGTTTTTT
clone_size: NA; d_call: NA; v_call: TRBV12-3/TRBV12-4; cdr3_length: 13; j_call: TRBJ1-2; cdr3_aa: CASSFISGNGYTF; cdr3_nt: TGTGCCAGCAGTTTCATTTCTGGGAATGGCTACACCTTC
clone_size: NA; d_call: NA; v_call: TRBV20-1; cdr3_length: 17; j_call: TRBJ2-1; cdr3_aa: CSAIRSSGGFPYNEQFF; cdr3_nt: TGCAGTGCTATAAGGTCGAGTGGGGGATTTCCCTACAATGAGCAGTTCTTC
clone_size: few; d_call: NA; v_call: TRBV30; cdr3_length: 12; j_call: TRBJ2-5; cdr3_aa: CAWGASRETQYF; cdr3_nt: TGTGCCTGGGGGGCATCCCGGGAGACCCAGTACTTC
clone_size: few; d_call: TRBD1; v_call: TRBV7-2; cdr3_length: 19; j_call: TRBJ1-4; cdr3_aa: CASSAIRDRSPRANEKLFF; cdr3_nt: TGTGCCAGCAGCGCAATCCGGGACAGATCCCCTCGGGCTAATGAAAAACTGTTTTTT
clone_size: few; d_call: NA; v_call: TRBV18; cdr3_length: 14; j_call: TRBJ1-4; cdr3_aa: CASSPRAGNEKLFF; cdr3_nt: TGTGCCAGCTCACCACGGGCAGGGAATGAAAAACTGTTTTTT
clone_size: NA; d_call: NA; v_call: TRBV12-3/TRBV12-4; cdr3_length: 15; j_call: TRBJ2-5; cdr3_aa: CASSPVVTTGQTQYF; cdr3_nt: TGTGCCAGCAGCCCCGTAGTGACCACGGGGCAGACCCAGTACTTC
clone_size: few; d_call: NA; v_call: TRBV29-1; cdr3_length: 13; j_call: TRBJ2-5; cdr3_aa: CSVEGARAETQYF; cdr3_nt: TGCAGCGTTGAAGGGGCGAGGGCCGAGACCCAGTACTTC
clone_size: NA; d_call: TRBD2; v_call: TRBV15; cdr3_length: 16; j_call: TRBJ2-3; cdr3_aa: CATSSRGSGGTDTQYF; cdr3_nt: TGTGCCACCAGCAGCCGGGGTAGCGGGGGCACAGATACGCAGTATTTT
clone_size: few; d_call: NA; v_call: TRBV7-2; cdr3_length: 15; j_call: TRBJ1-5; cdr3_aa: CASSLGWGGNQPQHF; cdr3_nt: TGTGCCAGCAGCTTAGGTTGGGGGGGAAATCAGCCCCAGCATTTT
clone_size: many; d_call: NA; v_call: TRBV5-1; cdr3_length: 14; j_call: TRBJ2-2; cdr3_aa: CASSPGQNTGELFF; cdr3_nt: TGCGCCAGCAGCCCGGGACAGAACACCGGGGAGCTGTTTTTT
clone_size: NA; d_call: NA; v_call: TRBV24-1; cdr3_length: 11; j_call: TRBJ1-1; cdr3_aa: CATSVGGEAFF; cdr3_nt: TGTGCCACCAGTGTTGGGGGGGAGGCTTTCTTT
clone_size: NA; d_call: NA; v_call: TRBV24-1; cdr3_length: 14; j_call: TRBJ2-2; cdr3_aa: CATSDLLNTGELFF; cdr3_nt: TGTGCCACCAGTGACTTACTGAACACCGGGGAGCTGTTTTTT
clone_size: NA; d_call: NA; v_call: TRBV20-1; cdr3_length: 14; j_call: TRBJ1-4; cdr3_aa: CSASEPTTNEKLFF; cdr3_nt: TGCAGTGCTAGTGAGCCTACAACTAATGAAAAACTGTTTTTT
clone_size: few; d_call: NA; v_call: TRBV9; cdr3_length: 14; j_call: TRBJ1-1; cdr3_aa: CASSVEEMSTEAFF; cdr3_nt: TGTGCCAGCAGCGTAGAGGAGATGAGCACTGAAGCTTTCTTT
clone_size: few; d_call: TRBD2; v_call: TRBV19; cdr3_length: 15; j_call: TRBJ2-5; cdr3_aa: CASSNSGALGETQYF; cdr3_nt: TGTGCCAGTAGTAACAGCGGGGCCCTCGGGGAGACCCAGTACTTC
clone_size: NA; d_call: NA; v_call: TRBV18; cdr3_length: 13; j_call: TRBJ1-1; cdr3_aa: CASSPARESEAFF; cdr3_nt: TGTGCCAGCTCACCAGCCCGAGAGTCTGAAGCTTTCTTT
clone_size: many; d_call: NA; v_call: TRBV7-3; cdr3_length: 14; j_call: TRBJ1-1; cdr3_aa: CASSLTPGFGEAFF; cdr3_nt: TGTGCCAGCAGCTTAACACCGGGGTTCGGTGAAGCTTTCTTT
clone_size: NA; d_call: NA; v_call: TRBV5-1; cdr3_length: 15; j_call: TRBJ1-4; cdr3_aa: CASSPGGTRAEKLFF; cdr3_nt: TGCGCCAGCAGCCCAGGAGGGACTAGGGCTGAAAAACTGTTTTTT
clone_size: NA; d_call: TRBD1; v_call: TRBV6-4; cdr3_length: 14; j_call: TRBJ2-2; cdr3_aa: CASRLTGGTGELFF; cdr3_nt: TGTGCCAGCAGGCTGACAGGGGGCACCGGGGAGCTGTTTTTT
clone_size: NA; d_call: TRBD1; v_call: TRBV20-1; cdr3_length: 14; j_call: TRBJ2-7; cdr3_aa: CSAHPQGSPHEQYF; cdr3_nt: TGCAGTGCTCATCCACAGGGGTCTCCCCACGAGCAGTACTTC
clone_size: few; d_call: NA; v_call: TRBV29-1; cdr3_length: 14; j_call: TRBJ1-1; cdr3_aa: CSVEMTQGSTEAFF; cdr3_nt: TGCAGCGTTGAAATGACTCAGGGCAGCACTGAAGCTTTCTTT
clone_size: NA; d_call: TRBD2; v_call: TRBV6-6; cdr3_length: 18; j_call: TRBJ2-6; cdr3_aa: CASSYAASGVSGANVLTF; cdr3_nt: TGTGCCAGCAGTTACGCCGCTAGCGGGGTCTCTGGGGCCAACGTCCTGACTTTC
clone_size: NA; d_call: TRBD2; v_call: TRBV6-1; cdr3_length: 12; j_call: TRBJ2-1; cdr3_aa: CASRRGDNEQFF; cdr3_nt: TGTGCCAGCAGACGGGGGGATAATGAGCAGTTCTTC
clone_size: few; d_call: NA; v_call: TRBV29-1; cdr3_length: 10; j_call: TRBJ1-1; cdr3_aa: CSVDKTEAFF; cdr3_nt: TGCAGCGTTGATAAGACTGAAGCTTTCTTT